The table lists the clone carrying this T cell receptor beta chain with a few counts. Its specificity is unknown. This entry comes from a study of T cells after yellow fever vaccination. Study results and caveats: The booster response re-showed most primary clones: 95% to 96% CD4, over 80% CD8.

TCRdb processed the 5' RACE reads anew with MiXCR; each CDR3 protein has one entry. The sample has about 240,000 distinct CDR3 sequences, around 7% seen once; the top ten hold more than 0.8%. From germline, CDR1 is SNHLY and CDR2 FYNNEI. V was trimmed by 5 bases and J by 0 bases, leaving 16 bases between them. The CDR3 totals 16 residues. This TCR was recovered from a young man who received the YFV17D yellow fever vaccine. J is TRBJ1-1 and V is TRBV2, with D unclear. The material sequenced was CD4+ T cells sorted from PBMCs, taken 15 days after the yellow fever booster vaccination. The CDR3 region has the DNA TGTGCCAGCAGTAAGGACGGGCGGGCGTTGAACACTGAAGCTTTCTTT. It specifies CASSKDGRALNTEAFF.